Listed here are 15 T cell receptor beta chains from one sample, sequenced in a study of CD8 T cells in ankylosing spondylitis. TCRdb reanalysed the 5' RACE reads using MiXCR and keeps one entry per CDR3 protein. The data hold about 160,000 distinct CDR3 sequences, with around 20% observed a single time. What was sequenced was blood, either unsorted or a sorted T cell fraction (not recorded which). These receptor sequences come from a male donor with ankylosing spondylitis or in good health (not recorded which).

The sample holds many counts of this clonotype. V and J are TRBV29-1 and TRBJ2-7, with D unresolved. The germline V and J ends were trimmed by 5 bases and 0 bases, with 26 bases remaining between them. Germline V gene sequence: CDR1 SQVTM, CDR2 ANQGSEA. CDR3 size: 18 residues. In nucleotides, the CDR3 is TGCAGCGTTACCGGGCGTGGGTGGGTAATGGGGTCCTCCTACGAGCAGTACTTC. Amino acid sequence: CSVTGRGWVMGSSYEQYF.

This clonotype was recorded many times. V is TRBV4-1 and J is TRBJ1-1; D ambiguous. Trimming took 1 base from V and 1 from J, leaving 7 bases between them. Germline CDR1 is MGHRA and CDR2 is YSYEKL. The CDR3 runs to 14 residues. The CDR3 region has the DNA TGCGCCAGCAGCCAAGGAGCGGGGAACACTGAAGCTTTCTTT. This translates into CASSQGAGNTEAFF.

This clonotype was recorded many times. The chain joins TRBV18 to TRBJ1-1; no clear D gene. The germline CDR1 and CDR2 sequences are KGHSH and LQKENI. The germline V and J ends were trimmed by 2 bases and 3 bases, with 7 bases remaining between them. This CDR3 has 13 residues. The CDR3 coding sequence is TGTGCCAGCTCACCAGTAAGGGACACTGAAGCTTTCTTT. This translates into CASSPVRDTEAFF.

The sample holds a few counts of this clonotype. V gene TRBV6-1 combines with J gene TRBJ1-5; no clear D. There are 15 residues in the CDR3. V gave up 6 bases and J gave up 2 bases, with 14 bases separating them. The germline V gene has CDR1 MNHNS and CDR2 SASEGT. CDR3 nucleotide sequence: TGTGCCAGCAGGCGCAGTGGGGTTGGCAATCAGCCCCAGCATTTT. It yields the protein CASRRSGVGNQPQHF.

This clonotype was seen a few times. This chain uses TRBV10-2 with TRBJ1-1; D gene ambiguous. V lost 6 bases, J lost 0 bases, and 11 bases lay in between. Germline lookup yields CDR1 WSHSY and CDR2 SAAADI. The CDR3 loop spans 14 amino acids. This chain's CDR3 is CASRVSGMNTEAFF. DNA for the CDR3: TGCGCCAGCAGAGTTAGTGGGATGAACACTGAAGCTTTCTTT.

The V gene is TRBV7-6, the J gene TRBJ1-1; D ambiguous. The germline V gene encodes CDR1 SGHVS and CDR2 FNYEAQ. V was clipped by 1 base and J by 8 bases, with 11 bases between them. The CDR3 consists of 13 residues. Written as DNA, the CDR3 is TGTGCCAGCAGCTTAGGGGGTCGCCTAGAAGCTTTCTTT. Amino acids: CASSLGGRLEAFF.

This clonotype has ten or more counts. The chain links TRBV5-1 to TRBJ1-1; tentative D call: TRBD1 (6 bases). The germline V and J ends were trimmed by 4 bases and 5 bases, with 15 bases remaining between them. The V gene's germline CDR1 is SGHRS and CDR2 YFSETQ. The CDR3 runs 14 residues. The CDR3 loop reads CASSLVSGATEAFF. The CDR3 nucleotides read TGCGCCAGCAGCCTGGTGTCAGGGGCGACTGAAGCTTTCTTT. Using reference TRBV5-1 and TRBJ1-1 for the parts outside the CDR3, the full variable domain is KAGVTQTPRYLIKTRGQQVTLSCSPISGHRSVSWYQQTPGQGLQFLFEYFSETQRNKGNFPGRFSGRQFSNSRSEMNVSTLELGDSALYLCASSLVSGATEAFFGQGTRLTVV.

This chain joins TRBV29-1 and TRBJ1-2; 7 bases map to TRBD1. After removal of 3 bases from V and 0 bases from J, the junction contained 10 bases not matched to a gene. In germline, CDR1 is SQVTM, CDR2 ANQGSEA. The CDR3 is 16 residues long. Written as DNA, the CDR3 is TGCAGCGTTGACCTCACCCTGACAGGGTCTAACTATGGCTACACCTTC. As protein: CSVDLTLTGSNYGYTF.

This clonotype was seen repeatedly, ten times or more. This sequence joins TRBV20-1 and TRBJ1-5; D gene uncertain. This CDR3 region has 13 residues. CDR1 is DFQATT, CDR2 SNEGSKA, per germline (reference sequence). The V and J ends lost 6 bases and 5 bases respectively, with 14 bases between them. In DNA form, the CDR3 reads TGCAGTGCGACTCTCGCTTGGGATCAGCCCCAGCATTTT. This translates into CSATLAWDQPQHF.

This clonotype was observed a few times. This chain uses TRBV27 with TRBJ2-7; D ambiguous. Germline CDR1 reads MNHEY; CDR2 reads SMNVEV (reference sequence). V was shortened by 2 bases and J by 2 bases, with 7 bases between the two germline ends. The CDR3 extends over 13 amino acids. CDR3 region: CASSLAPPYEQYF. Written as DNA, the CDR3 is TGTGCCAGCAGTTTAGCCCCTCCCTACGAGCAGTACTTC.

This chain connects TRBV2 to TRBJ2-7, with D uncertain. Trimming stripped 6 bases from V and 0 bases from J, with 12 bases between. Germline CDR1 SNHLY, CDR2 FYNNEI. The length of the CDR3 is 14 residues. CDR3 protein: CASSPTRASYEQYF. In DNA form, the CDR3 reads TGTGCCAGCAGCCCCACTCGGGCCTCCTACGAGCAGTACTTC.

The genes are TRBV6-6 and TRBJ2-5, with unresolved D. Germline V gene lookup returns CDR1 MNHNY and CDR2 SVGAGI (reference sequence). CDR3 size: 12 residues. V was trimmed by 5 bases and J by 10 bases, leaving 14 bases between them. The CDR3 sequence: CASSPGPRNQYF. In DNA form, the CDR3 reads TGTGCCAGCAGTCCGGGCCCAAGGAACCAGTACTTC.

This chain uses TRBV7-9 with TRBJ1-4, with D tentatively TRBD1 (5 bases). There are 14 residues in the CDR3. The V gene's germline CDR1 is SEHNR and CDR2 FQNEAQ (reference sequence). V lost 2 bases, J lost 10 bases, and 14 bases lay in between. The CDR3 nucleotides read TGTGCCAGCAGCTTACTGGGGCAAGGAGGAAAACTGTTTTTT. It is translated as CASSLLGQGGKLFF. The full variable domain, rest sourced from reference TRBV7-9 and TRBJ1-4, is DTGVSQNPRHKITKRGQNVTFRCDPISEHNRLYWYRQTLGQGPEFLTYFQNEAQLEKSRLLSDRFSAERPKGSFSTLEIQRTEQGDSAMYLCASSLLGQGGKLFFGSGTQLSVL.

The chain recombines TRBV5-4 with TRBJ2-7; possible D gene TRBD1, 6 bases. Trimming took off 2 bases at V and 6 bases at J, with 12 bases between the two ends. CDR1 is SGHNT and CDR2 is YYREEE in the germline V gene (reference sequence). The CDR3 totals 13 residues. CDR3 nucleotide sequence: TGTGCCAGCAGCTTTAGGGGGACGGCCGAGCAGTACTTC. Amino acids: CASSFRGTAEQYF. Based on the CDR3 plus reference TRBV5-4 and TRBJ2-7, the full variable domain is ETGVTQSPTHLIKTRGQQVTLRCSSQSGHNTVSWYQQALGQGPQFIFQYYREEENGRGNFPPRFSGLQFPNYSSELNVNALELDDSALYLCASSFRGTAEQYFGPGTRLTVT.

This chain uses TRBV5-1 with TRBJ2-1, with 10 nucleotides matching TRBD1. Germline loops: CDR1 SGHRS, CDR2 YFSETQ. V was pared by 7 bases and J by 3 bases, with 4 bases of the junction left unmatched. This CDR3 region has 14 residues. The CDR3 loop reads CASSGQGIYNEQFF. The CDR3 DNA reads as TGCGCCAGCTCGGGACAGGGGATCTACAATGAGCAGTTCTTC.